Only one count was recorded for the clone carrying this T cell receptor beta chain. The antigen remains unidentified. This CDR3 spans 15 amino acids. Per germline, CDR1 LNHDA and CDR2 SQIVND (reference sequence). V lost 3 bases and J lost 5, with 16 bases in between. The assay was immunoSEQ multiplex PCR, and TCRdb's table has in-frame clones only and misses some. The top ten clones hold around 0.73% of a sample with 60,000 to 100,000 clones, 85% to 90% of them seen once. These data originate in a study of a mutant IDH1 vaccine in newly diagnosed glioma. The wider study: Earlier care involved radiotherapy, temozolomide, or both, and the majority received both.

Time point reported: week 23, last vaccination. Every vaccination contained 300 ug of the mutant IDH1 20-mer peptide and was paired with topical imiquimod. This receptor was identified in a woman aged 45-65 years with glioma. The gene calls are TRBV19 and TRBJ1-2, with D hard to call. This sample comprised PBMCs, obtained from a glioma patient whose treatment included an IDH1 peptide vaccine. The chain's CDR3 is CASSMAHRFGYGYTF. Written as DNA, the CDR3 is TGTGCCAGTAGTATGGCACACCGGTTTGGGTATGGCTACACCTTC. The variable domain in full, completed from reference TRBV19 and TRBJ1-2, reads DGGITQSPKYLFRKEGQNVTLSCEQNLNHDAMYWYRQDPGQGLRLIYYSQIVNDFQKGDIAEGYSVSREKKESFPLTVTSAQKNPTAFYLCASSMAHRFGYGYTFGSGTRLTVV.